This T cell receptor (beta chain) came from a study of metastatic and nonmetastatic thyroid tumors. Whole-study context: Where malignant and benign thyroid patients were concerned, repertoires were compared across blood and tumor or nodule tissue. Findings of the study overall: TCR beta diversity was reportedly significantly higher in malignant thyroid tumors than benign nodules, in blood and tumor.

The germline gives CDR1 SEHNR, CDR2 FQNEAQ (reference sequence). This CDR3 is built from 13 residues. Trimming stripped 5 bases from V and 4 bases from J, with 11 bases between. No patient had received any treatment before thyroid surgery. In this sample, this clone turned up many times. Its antigen is as yet unknown. With MiXCR, TCRdb called clones anew from the PCR reads. This sample has 35,000 to 45,000 clones, with 12% found just once. The chain has TRBV7-9 and TRBJ1-2; D remains unclear. The sample was blood. This clonotype originated in a male donor with papillary thyroid cancer or a benign thyroid nodule (not recorded which). Some clones in this sample may be carry-over from other donors' samples. The CDR3 DNA is TGTGCCAGCAGCGAACAGTCCTTCTATGGCTACACCTTC. Encoded protein: CASSEQSFYGYTF.